A selection of T cell receptor beta chains follows, all from one sample in a study of human T cells and chemical hapten exposure. TCRdb called the 5' RACE reads again in MiXCR, with one record for every CDR3 protein. The sample has tens of thousands of distinct CDR3 sequences, approximately 7.7% seen once. The receptors come from a male donor in good health. The CDR3 runs from the conserved cysteine through the conserved F or W. Each record gives: D gene, V gene, clone size, J gene, CDR3 protein, CDR3 DNA. The D gene is left open where the match is weak. Clone size appears in some rows only: once, few, many, or a class for an expanded clone.

d_call: -; v_call: TRBV14; clone_size: many; j_call: TRBJ2-7; cdr3_aa: CASSSTGYEQYF; cdr3_nt: TGTGCCAGCAGCTCCACAGGCTACGAGCAGTACTTC
d_call: -; v_call: TRBV3-1; clone_size: few; j_call: TRBJ2-3; cdr3_aa: CASSQDRGTDTQYF; cdr3_nt: TGTGCCAGCAGCCAAGATCGAGGGACAGATACGCAGTATTTT
d_call: TRBD1; v_call: TRBV29-1; clone_size: -; j_call: TRBJ2-5; cdr3_aa: CSARQGLQETQYF; cdr3_nt: TGCAGCGCCAGACAGGGGTTACAAGAGACCCAGTACTTC
d_call: TRBD1; v_call: TRBV20-1; clone_size: few; j_call: TRBJ1-1; cdr3_aa: CSAGDRGRPNTEAFF; cdr3_nt: TGCAGTGCTGGCGACAGGGGGCGGCCGAACACTGAAGCTTTCTTT
d_call: TRBD2; v_call: TRBV11-3; clone_size: few; j_call: TRBJ2-1; cdr3_aa: CASSLVSASGSGNEQFF; cdr3_nt: TGTGCCAGCAGCTTAGTATCGGCTAGCGGGAGTGGAAATGAGCAGTTCTTC
d_call: -; v_call: TRBV27; clone_size: many; j_call: TRBJ1-1; cdr3_aa: CASSGEALNTEAFF; cdr3_nt: TGTGCCAGCAGTGGGGAAGCCCTGAACACTGAAGCTTTCTTT
d_call: -; v_call: TRBV11-1; clone_size: many; j_call: TRBJ1-2; cdr3_aa: CASSVRGSLGYTF; cdr3_nt: TGTGCCAGCAGCGTCCGGGGATCCCTTGGCTACACCTTC
d_call: -; v_call: TRBV6-2/TRBV6-3; clone_size: many; j_call: TRBJ2-1; cdr3_aa: CASSSSKLSGFF; cdr3_nt: TGTGCCAGCAGTTCTTCCAAATTATCGGGGTTCTTC
d_call: TRBD2; v_call: TRBV3-1; clone_size: few; j_call: TRBJ2-7; cdr3_aa: CASSQEPSGGHYEQYF; cdr3_nt: TGTGCCAGCAGCCAAGAGCCTAGCGGGGGCCACTACGAGCAGTACTTC
d_call: -; v_call: TRBV12-3/TRBV12-4; clone_size: -; j_call: TRBJ1-6; cdr3_aa: CASSFGNSPLHF; cdr3_nt: TGTGCCAGCAGTTTCGGGAATTCACCCCTCCACTTT
d_call: TRBD1; v_call: TRBV5-1; clone_size: few; j_call: TRBJ2-1; cdr3_aa: CASSLRDSEAEQFF; cdr3_nt: TGCGCCAGCAGCTTGAGGGACAGCGAAGCCGAGCAGTTCTTC
d_call: TRBD2; v_call: TRBV20-1; clone_size: many; j_call: TRBJ2-2; cdr3_aa: CSARDSGGRHTGELFF; cdr3_nt: TGCAGTGCTAGAGATAGCGGGGGGAGACACACCGGGGAGCTGTTTTTT
d_call: -; v_call: TRBV6-4; clone_size: many; j_call: TRBJ2-3; cdr3_aa: CASSKDTYLTDTQYF; cdr3_nt: TGTGCCAGCAGCAAGGACACCTATCTCACAGATACGCAGTATTTT
d_call: TRBD2; v_call: TRBV6-6; clone_size: many; j_call: TRBJ2-1; cdr3_aa: CASRRRTSGRFSYNEQFF; cdr3_nt: TGTGCCAGCAGACGTAGGACTAGCGGGAGGTTCTCCTACAATGAGCAGTTCTTC
d_call: -; v_call: TRBV5-1; clone_size: many; j_call: TRBJ2-3; cdr3_aa: CASSLYTDTQYF; cdr3_nt: TGCGCCAGCAGCTTGTACACAGATACGCAGTATTTT
d_call: -; v_call: TRBV20-1; clone_size: few; j_call: TRBJ1-1; cdr3_aa: CSARVGGGTEAFF; cdr3_nt: TGCAGTGCTAGAGTCGGGGGCGGGACTGAAGCTTTCTTT
d_call: TRBD2; v_call: TRBV20-1; clone_size: -; j_call: TRBJ2-1; cdr3_aa: CSAHRTSGRADDEQFF; cdr3_nt: TGCAGTGCTCATCGGACTAGCGGGAGGGCCGACGATGAGCAGTTCTTC